This T cell receptor (beta chain) was recorded in a study of spatial heterogeneity in lung cancer. Study-level information: Those follow-up PBMC samples that were available underwent sequencing, at a median interval of roughly 2 years following resection. On average, each unique TCR and UMI combination appeared more than ten times in raw reads. Study outcomes and limitations: Blood contained ubiquitous expanded tumor TCRs more at resection than at follow-up.

Time point described: blood at routine non-recurrence follow-up after resection. This clonotype has a count of ten or more. The antigen remains undetermined. CDR3 length: 16 residues. Trimming shortened V by 0 bases and J by 8 bases, and 17 bases separated the two germline ends. CDR1 and CDR2 from the germline V gene are LNHNV and YYDKDF (reference sequence). All TCR cDNA molecules were individually tagged with a unique molecular identifier. From the 5' RACE reads, TCRdb called clonotypes with MiXCR, one entry per CDR3 protein. The sample holds fewer than 20,000 distinct CDR3 sequences; 9.2% are singletons and the top ten take around 21%.

The chain couples TRBV15 to TRBJ2-1; D may be TRBD1 (7 bases). The sequences come from PBMCs, collected at follow-up. The TCR sequence derives from a male donor with early-stage non-small cell lung cancer. DNA of the CDR3: TGTGCCACCAGCAGAGAAGCCGGAGGGGGCGTAGATGAGCAGTTCTTC. It translates to CATSREAGGGVDEQFF.